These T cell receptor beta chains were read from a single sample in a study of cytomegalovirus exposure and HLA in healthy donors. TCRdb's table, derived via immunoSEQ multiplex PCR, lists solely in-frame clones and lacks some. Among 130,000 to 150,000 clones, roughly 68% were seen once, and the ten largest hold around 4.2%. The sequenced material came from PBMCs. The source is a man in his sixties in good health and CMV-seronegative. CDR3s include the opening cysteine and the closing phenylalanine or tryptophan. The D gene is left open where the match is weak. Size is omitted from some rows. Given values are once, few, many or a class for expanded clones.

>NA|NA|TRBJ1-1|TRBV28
CASSSPGRDTEAFF
TGTGCCAGCAGTTCCCCTGGGCGGGACACTGAAGCTTTCTTT
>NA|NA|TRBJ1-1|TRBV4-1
CASSQEGHSNTEAFF
TGCGCCAGCAGCCAAGAAGGACACTCGAACACTGAAGCTTTCTTT
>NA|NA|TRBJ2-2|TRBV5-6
CASSLFAGPNTGELFF
TGTGCCAGCAGCTTGTTCGCAGGGCCGAACACCGGGGAGCTGTTTTTT
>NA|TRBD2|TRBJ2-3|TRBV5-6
CASSFGLAGVGVPTDTQYF
TGTGCCAGCAGCTTTGGACTAGCGGGAGTAGGGGTACCCACAGATACGCAGTATTTT
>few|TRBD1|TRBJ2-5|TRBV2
CASSRQQGWETQYF
TGTGCCAGCAGCCGTCAACAGGGGTGGGAGACCCAGTACTTC
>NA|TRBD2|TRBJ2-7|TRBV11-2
CASSLNREGLQF
TGTGCCAGCAGCTTAAACCGGGAGGGCCTTCAGTTC
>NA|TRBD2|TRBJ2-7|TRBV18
CASSQGLAGDEQYF
TGTGCCAGCTCACAGGGACTAGCGGGAGACGAGCAGTACTTC
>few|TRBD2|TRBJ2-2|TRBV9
CASSVGTSGTNTGELFF
TGTGCCAGCAGCGTAGGGACTAGCGGAACGAACACCGGGGAGCTGTTTTTT
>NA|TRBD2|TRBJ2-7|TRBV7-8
CASSSDPSGYEQYF
TGTGCCAGCAGCTCAGATCCTAGCGGGTACGAGCAGTACTTC
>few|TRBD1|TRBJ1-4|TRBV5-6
CASSLVGTGGGKLFF
TGTGCCAGCAGCTTGGTTGGGACAGGGGGCGGAAAACTGTTTTTT
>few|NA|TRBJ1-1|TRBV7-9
CASSFTQNTEAFF
TGTGCCAGCAGCTTTACACAGAACACTGAAGCTTTCTTT
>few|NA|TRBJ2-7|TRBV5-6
CASSFRRGSSYEQYF
TGTGCCAGCAGCTTCCGGCGGGGTAGCTCCTACGAGCAGTACTTC
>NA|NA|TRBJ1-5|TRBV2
CASSEQVAGNQPQHF
TGTGCCAGCAGTGAACAGGTCGCGGGAAATCAGCCCCAGCATTTT
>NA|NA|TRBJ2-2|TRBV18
CASSPSRTVENTGELFF
TGTGCCAGCTCACCAAGCCGGACAGTTGAGAACACCGGGGAGCTGTTTTTT
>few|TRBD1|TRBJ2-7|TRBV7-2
CASSRPPQGDLAYEQYF
TGTGCCAGCAGCCGTCCGCCGCAGGGGGACCTAGCCTACGAGCAGTACTTC
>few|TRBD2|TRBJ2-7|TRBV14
CASSQGSRGSSYEQYF
TGTGCCAGCAGCCAAGGTTCACGCGGGAGCTCCTACGAGCAGTACTTC
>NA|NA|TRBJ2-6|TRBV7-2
CASSPSVRSGANVLTF
TGTGCCAGCAGCCCGTCCGTGCGCTCTGGGGCCAACGTCCTGACTTTC
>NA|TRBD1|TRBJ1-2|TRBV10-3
CATHFDRGDYGYTF
TGTGCCACTCATTTTGACAGGGGGGACTATGGCTACACCTTC
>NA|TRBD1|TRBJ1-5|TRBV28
CASSASYRGSRGSNQPQHF
TGTGCCAGCAGTGCATCCTACAGGGGAAGCAGGGGTAGCAATCAGCCCCAGCATTTT
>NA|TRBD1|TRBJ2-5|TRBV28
CASSSVGTAQETQYF
TGTGCCAGCAGTTCCGTCGGGACAGCCCAAGAGACCCAGTACTTC
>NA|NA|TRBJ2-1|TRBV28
CASSLASLSEQFF
TGTGCCAGCAGTTTAGCAAGCTTAAGTGAGCAGTTCTTC
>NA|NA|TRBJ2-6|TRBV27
CASSQGGSGEFSGANVLTF
TGTGCCAGCAGTCAGGGGGGTAGCGGGGAATTCTCTGGGGCCAACGTCCTGACTTTC
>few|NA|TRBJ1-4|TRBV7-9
CASSLGGGPEKLFF
TGTGCCAGCAGCTTAGGTGGCGGTCCAGAAAAACTGTTTTTT
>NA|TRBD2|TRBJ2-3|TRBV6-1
CATFSGREPTDTQYF
TGTGCCACCTTTAGCGGGAGGGAACCCACAGATACGCAGTATTTT
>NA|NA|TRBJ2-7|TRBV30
CAWDRTESYEQYF
TGTGCCTGGGACCGGACAGAAAGCTACGAGCAGTACTTC
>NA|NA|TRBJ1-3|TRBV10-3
CAISVHGERSSGNTIYF
TGTGCCATCAGTGTTCATGGAGAAAGGAGCTCTGGAAACACCATATATTTT
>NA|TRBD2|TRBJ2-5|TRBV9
CASSVSGAGQETQYF
TGTGCCAGCAGCGTTAGCGGGGCTGGCCAAGAGACCCAGTACTTC
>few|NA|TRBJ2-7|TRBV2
CASRDRDNYEQYF
TGTGCCAGCAGGGACCGGGACAACTACGAGCAGTACTTC
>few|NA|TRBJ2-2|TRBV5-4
CASSPLRRGWSNTGELFF
TGTGCCAGCAGCCCCCTGAGGAGGGGCTGGTCGAACACCGGGGAGCTGTTTTTT
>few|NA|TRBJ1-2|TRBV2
CASSPSRQVYGYTF
TGTGCCAGCAGTCCTTCTAGACAGGTATATGGCTACACCTTC
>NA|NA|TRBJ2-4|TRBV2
CASQRGQQTKNIQYF
TGTGCCAGCCAAAGAGGACAGCAAACCAAAAACATTCAGTACTTC
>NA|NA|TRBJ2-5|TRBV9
CASGGAQETQYF
TGTGCCAGCGGTGGAGCTCAAGAGACCCAGTACTTC
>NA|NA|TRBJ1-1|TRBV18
CASSPTSTVVNTEAFF
TGTGCCAGCTCACCGACATCGACAGTCGTGAACACTGAAGCTTTCTTT
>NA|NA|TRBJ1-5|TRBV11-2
CASSLDLQQPQHF
TGTGCCAGCAGCTTAGATCTACAGCAGCCCCAGCATTTT
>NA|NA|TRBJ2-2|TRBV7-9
CASSLWVGLSTGELFF
TGTGCCAGCAGCTTATGGGTGGGCCTGAGCACCGGGGAGCTGTTTTTT
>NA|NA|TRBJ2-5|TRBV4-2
CASSQEGAVQETQYF
TGTGCCAGCAGCCAAGAAGGGGCAGTACAAGAGACCCAGTACTTC
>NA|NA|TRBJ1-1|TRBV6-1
CASSDPENTEAFF
TGTGCCAGCAGTGACCCAGAGAACACTGAAGCTTTCTTT
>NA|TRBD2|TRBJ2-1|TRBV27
CASSPTSPRFF
TGTGCCAGCAGTCCGACTAGCCCGCGGTTCTTC
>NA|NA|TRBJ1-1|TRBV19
CASSIYQGGTEAFF
TGTGCCAGTAGTATTTATCAGGGCGGCACTGAAGCTTTCTTT
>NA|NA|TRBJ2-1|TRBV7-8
CASSVPHFNNEQFF
TGTGCCAGCAGCGTCCCCCACTTTAACAATGAGCAGTTCTTC
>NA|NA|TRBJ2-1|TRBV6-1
CASSDGTDNEQFF
TGTGCCAGCAGTGATGGGACTGACAATGAGCAGTTCTTC
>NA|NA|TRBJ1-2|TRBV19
CASSTSDSYYGYTF
TGTGCCAGTAGTACCTCAGACAGCTATTATGGCTACACCTTC
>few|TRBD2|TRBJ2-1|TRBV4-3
CASSQDRLAGGLPHNEQFF
TGCGCCAGCAGCCAAGATCGGCTAGCGGGGGGCCTTCCCCACAATGAGCAGTTCTTC
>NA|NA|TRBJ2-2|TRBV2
CASSGMGQGGELFF
TGTGCCAGCAGTGGGATGGGGCAGGGCGGGGAGCTGTTTTTT
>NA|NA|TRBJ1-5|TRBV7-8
CASSPDSYQPQHF
TGTGCCAGCAGCCCCGACAGCTATCAGCCCCAGCATTTT
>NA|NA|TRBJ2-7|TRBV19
CASSTAEPSSYEQYF
TGTGCCAGTAGTACTGCCGAGCCTTCTTCCTACGAGCAGTACTTC
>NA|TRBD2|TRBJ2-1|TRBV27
CASSSRGLAGVF
TGTGCCAGCAGTTCACGGGGACTAGCGGGGGTCTTC
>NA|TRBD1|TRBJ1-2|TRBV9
CASSYPPGGQNYGYTF
TGTGCCAGCAGCTACCCTCCAGGGGGCCAGAACTATGGCTACACCTTC
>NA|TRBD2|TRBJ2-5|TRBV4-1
CASSQDWETSGSGETQYF
TGCGCCAGCAGCCAAGATTGGGAGACTAGCGGGAGCGGCGAGACCCAGTACTTC
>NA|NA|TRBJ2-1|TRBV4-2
CASSQLLETYNEQFF
TGTGCCAGCAGCCAATTACTAGAGACCTACAATGAGCAGTTCTTC
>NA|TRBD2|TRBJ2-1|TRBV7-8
CASSLLSGVLYNGQFF
TGTGCCAGCAGCTTACTAAGCGGGGTTCTCTACAATGGGCAGTTCTTC
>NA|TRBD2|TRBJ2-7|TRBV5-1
CASSLVLPTSGSRYEQYF
TGCGCCAGCAGCTTGGTGTTACCCACTAGCGGGAGTAGGTACGAGCAGTACTTC
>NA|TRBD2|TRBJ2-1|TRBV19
CASSITSAGGGLAGGEQFF
TGTGCCAGTAGTATCACTTCGGCAGGGGGAGGACTAGCGGGAGGTGAGCAGTTCTTC
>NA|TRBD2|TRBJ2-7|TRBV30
CAWRAHAGDSEQYF
TGTGCCTGGAGGGCCCATGCGGGAGATAGCGAGCAGTACTTC